This TCR beta chain was documented in a study of blood T cell repertoires in COVID-19. Under the authors' procedure: Estimates of nucleated cell counts were drawn from the amplification of reference gene primers. Libraries were prepared by immunoSEQ multiplex PCR; TCRdb keeps only in-frame clonotypes and omits some of them. V, J and clone size derive from that table, while D and trimming were established from the DNA sequence. This table holds about 25,000 clones, about 88% found once. The germline CDR1 and CDR2 sequences are SSHAT and FNYEAQ (reference sequence). The CDR3 totals 15 residues. Concerning this clone: Germline is not matched at one junction end, which may reflect a read error.

Sequenced sample: peripheral blood. The TCR sequence derives from a man in his sixties or seventies with active COVID-19. The chain has TRBV7-7 and TRBJ2-5, with TRBD1 as a possible D gene (6 bases). The CDR3 loop reads CASSQGTPYQETQYF. CDR3 sequence (DNA): TGTGCTAGCAGCCAAGGGACACCCTACCAAGAGACCCAGTACTTC.